The entry that follows covers one T cell receptor (beta chain) sequence. This sample was included in a study of blood T cell repertoires in COVID-19. How the authors handled the data: Reference gene primer amplification yielded estimated nucleated cell counts. Libraries were prepared by immunoSEQ multiplex PCR; TCRdb keeps only in-frame clonotypes and omits some of them. The V and J calls and clone size come from that table; D and trimming were worked out from the DNA. Of under 55,000 clones listed, 85% to 90% are singletons. V lost 3 bases and J lost 2, with 11 bases in between. CDR1 is LNHDA, CDR2 SQIVND, per germline (reference sequence). The CDR3 covers 14 residues.

The V call is TRBV19, the J call TRBJ2-7, with D perhaps matching TRBD1 (6 bases). The sequence was obtained from a human donor in a cohort sampled during active COVID-19. Sequencing was performed on peripheral blood. The CDR3 DNA follows: TGTGCCAGTAGTATGGTAGGACAGACCTACGAGCAGTACTTC. Translation gives CASSMVGQTYEQYF.